This TCR beta chain was identified in a study of T-cell reconstitution after alpha-beta-depleted transplantation in children. The CDR3 runs to 14 residues. After removal of 2 bases from V and 2 bases from J, the junction contained 0 bases not matched to a gene. The germline V gene has CDR1 ENHRY and CDR2 SYGVKD. Unique molecular identifiers were incorporated during preparation of the TCRbeta library. TCRdb reanalysed the PCR reads using MiXCR and keeps one entry per CDR3 protein. The data contain about 350,000 distinct CDR3 sequences, 13% of them seen just once; the ten biggest clones take up about 4%. This clonotype was seen a few times.

The origin of this receptor is a human donor who donated a stem cell graft to a child with Fanconi anemia. This specimen consisted of PBMCs, obtained from the stem cell graft. This rearrangement joins TRBV10-3 to TRBJ2-5; 9 bases are a match to TRBD2. The CDR3 DNA sequence: TGTGCCATCAGTGAGAGCGGGGGGCAAGAGACCCAGTACTTC. This translates into CAISESGGQETQYF.